Below are 24 T cell receptor beta chains sequenced from a single sample in a study of molecular identifiers for immune sequencing clone quantification. TCRdb redid the calling of the PCR reads with MiXCR, one entry per CDR3 protein. The table has under 800,000 distinct CDR3 sequences, about 25% seen once. Material: naive CD8+ T cells from blood, with Jurkat cell RNA spiked in. Subset here: FACS-sorted CD8+CD4-CCR7+CD45RA+ naive T cells. These receptors all stem from a human donor in good health. Some libraries in this study had Jurkat cell RNA spiked in.

Concerning this clonotype itself: A much bigger clone sits one base away, suggesting this may be a read error. The chain employs TRBV20-1 and TRBJ2-7; D unresolved. The germline V and J ends were trimmed by 3 bases and 2 bases, with 5 bases remaining between them. This CDR3 has 11 residues. CDR1 is DFQATT and CDR2 is SNEGSKA in the germline V gene (reference sequence). CDR3 region: CSARWPYEQYF. The CDR3 DNA follows: TGCAGTGCTAGGTGGCCCTACGAGCAGTACTTC.

This clonotype was picked up many times. The V call is TRBV20-1, the J call TRBJ2-7; D gene ambiguous. CDR1 and CDR2 from the germline V gene are DFQATT and SNEGSKA (reference sequence). This CDR3 contains 14 residues. V was clipped by 0 bases and J by 0 bases, with 9 bases between them. CDR3 residues: CSAREEALSYEQYF. The CDR3 DNA sequence: TGCAGTGCTAGAGAAGAGGCACTCTCCTACGAGCAGTACTTC.

The sample holds many counts of this clonotype. The V gene is TRBV14, the J gene TRBJ2-7; 12 positions agree with TRBD2. J was trimmed by 4 bases and V by 0 bases; bases with no gene match: 4. In germline, CDR1 is SGHDN, CDR2 FVKESK. CDR3 length: 16 residues. The CDR3 loop is CASSQERLAGVYEQYF. The CDR3 nucleotides read TGTGCCAGCAGCCAAGAGAGACTAGCGGGAGTGTACGAGCAGTACTTC.

As to this clonotype: One end of the junction does not line up with germline, which may come from a read error. The J gene is TRBJ2-1, the V gene TRBV5-6; the D gene is possibly TRBD2 (6 bases). The CDR3 length is 12 residues. Looked up from germline, CDR1 is SGHDT and CDR2 is YYEEEE. CDR3 DNA sequence: TGTGCCAGCAGCCGGGGGTACAATAAGCAGTTCTTC. Its protein product is CASSRGYNKQFF.

This clonotype was found a few times. The junction differs from germline at one of its ends, possibly a read error. The chain is built from TRBV5-6 and TRBJ2-4, with D maybe TRBD2 (7 bases). The length of the CDR3 is 13 residues. The V gene's germline CDR1 is SGHDT and CDR2 YYEEEE. For the CDR3, the DNA is TGTGCCAGCAGTTTGGGGGGGCCCGGCATTCAGTACTTC. Its translation is CASSLGGPGIQYF.

V usage is TRBV9 and J usage is TRBJ2-3; weak D call: TRBD2 (7 bases). Germline-derived CDR1 and CDR2 are SGDLS and YYNGEE. CDR3 length equals 17 residues. Trimming took 0 bases from V and 2 from J, leaving 16 bases between them. This CDR3 is CASSVGGAGAYTDTQYF. CDR3 DNA: TGTGCCAGCAGCGTAGGGGGGGCGGGGGCCTACACAGATACGCAGTATTTT.

This clonotype has ten or more counts. This chain joins TRBV12-3 or TRBV12-4 and TRBJ2-1; 13 bases are a match to TRBD2. This CDR3 has 14 residues. V was pared by 6 bases and J by 5 bases, with 1 base of the junction left unmatched. The CDR3 region is CASSGLAGDNEQFF. Here the CDR3 DNA reads TGTGCCAGCAGCGGACTAGCGGGAGACAATGAGCAGTTCTTC.

Points on this clonotype: This sequence may be a read error, since a much larger clone differs from it by one base. The chain employs TRBV29-1 and TRBJ2-2; D is undetermined. CDR1 and CDR2 from the germline V gene are SQVTM and ANQGSEA. The CDR3 is 13 amino acids. The CDR3 protein is CSVGPLGTRELFF. CDR3 nucleotide sequence: TGCAGCGTTGGCCCGTTGGGCACCAGGGAGCTGTTTTTT.

This clonotype was seen repeatedly, ten times or more. The genes are TRBV6-5 and TRBJ1-4; tentatively, D is TRBD1 (6 bases). Per germline, CDR1 MNHEY and CDR2 SVGAGI. The germline V and J ends were trimmed by 6 bases and 6 bases, with 14 bases remaining between them. The CDR3 is 14 amino acids. The CDR3 DNA sequence: TGTGCCAGCAGCCTTCTGGGGGCGGATGAAAAACTGTTTTTT. Translated: CASSLLGADEKLFF.

The chain links TRBV27 to TRBJ2-6; TRBD1 agrees at 11 bases. Germline V gives CDR1 MNHEY, CDR2 SMNVEV (reference sequence). Trimming at V came to 8 bases and at J to 2 bases, leaving 8 bases not matched to a gene. CDR3 size: 17 residues. The CDR3 DNA reads TGTGCCAGCGACCAAGGGACAGGGGGGCCTGGGGCCAACGTCCTGACTTTC. It encodes CASDQGTGGPGANVLTF.

This clonotype was found many times. This chain uses TRBV10-3 with TRBJ2-3, with 12 bases fitting TRBD2. The germline gives CDR1 ENHRY, CDR2 SYGVKD. This CDR3 has 17 residues. Trimming at V came to 0 bases and at J to 1 base, leaving 2 bases not matched to a gene. The CDR3 loop reads CAISESRTSGGTDTQYF. The CDR3 DNA is TGTGCCATCAGTGAGTCGAGGACTAGCGGGGGCACAGATACGCAGTATTTT.

This clonotype has ten or more counts. This CDR3 is CASSLVQGLFKETQYF. In nucleotides, the CDR3 is TGTGCCAGCAGCTTAGTCCAGGGCCTCTTCAAAGAGACCCAGTACTTC. This sequence joins TRBV7-9 and TRBJ2-5; weak D call: TRBD1 (5 bases). The CDR3 loop spans 16 amino acids. Germline CDR1 SEHNR, CDR2 FQNEAQ (reference sequence). Trimming shortened V by 1 base and J by 3 bases, and 15 bases separated the two germline ends.

With regard to this clonotype: This clone may be a read error of a much larger clone one base away. This is likely a read error, given that the CDR3 carries no conserved phenylalanine or tryptophan at its end. This chain links TRBV6-5 with TRBJ2-5; weak D call: TRBD2 (6 bases). The CDR3 covers 14 residues. Trimming stripped 0 bases from V and 4 bases from J, with 9 bases between. Germline loops: CDR1 MNHEY, CDR2 SVGAGI. CDR3 DNA: TGTGCCAGCAGTTACTCGGAGGGGTCAGAGACCCAGTACCTC. This encodes CASSYSEGSETQYL.

This clonotype appeared a few times. CDR3 in amino acids: CASSLFSEQGHYGYTF. CDR3 nucleotides: TGTGCCAGCAGTTTATTTTCGGAACAGGGGCACTATGGCTACACCTTC. The chain recombines TRBV12-3 or TRBV12-4 with TRBJ1-2; 7 positions agree with TRBD1. The CDR3 extends over 16 amino acids. V trimming: 2 bases; J trimming: 3 bases; junction bases outside the gene matches: 9.

This chain joins TRBV6-1 and TRBJ2-1; 11 bases match TRBD2. The V segment lost 5 bases and the J segment 5 bases; nucleotides outside the gene matches: 17. The CDR3 covers 19 residues. Germline V gene lookup returns CDR1 MNHNS and CDR2 SASEGT. The CDR3 sequence is CASSLTGTSGVLLNNEQFF. CDR3 nucleotide sequence: TGTGCCAGCAGTCTGACCGGGACTAGCGGAGTTCTTTTGAACAATGAGCAGTTCTTC.

This clonotype was observed a few times. The V and J genes are TRBV9 and TRBJ2-2, with D possibly being TRBD1 (6 bases). CDR3 size: 14 residues. V was clipped by 1 base and J by 3 bases, with 7 bases between them. Looked up from germline, CDR1 is SGDLS and CDR2 is YYNGEE. The chain's CDR3 is CASSVRGYTGELFF. Here the CDR3 DNA reads TGTGCCAGCAGCGTAAGGGGGTACACCGGGGAGCTGTTTTTT.

With respect to this clonotype: This may be a read error, as it is one base from a much larger clone. V and J are TRBV28 and TRBJ2-7; 7 bases map to TRBD1. V was pared by 5 bases and J by 0 bases, with 10 bases of the junction left unmatched. Germline loops: CDR1 MDHEN, CDR2 SYDVKM. The CDR3 sequence is 16 residues long. CDR3 sequence: CASSNQGGGLSYEQYF. DNA of the CDR3: TGTGCCAGCAGTAACCAAGGGGGCGGACTCTCCTACGAGCAGTACTTC.

This chain connects TRBV12-3 or TRBV12-4 to TRBJ1-1; TRBD1 is a possible D gene (6 bases). With 1 base removed from V and 0 bases from J, the gap between germline ends came to 15 bases. The CDR3 is made up of 17 amino acids. The CDR3 nucleotides are TGTGCCAGCAGTTTAGACCCCAGGACAGAAATGAACACTGAAGCTTTCTTT. Its translation: CASSLDPRTEMNTEAFF.

This clonotype occurred many times. This chain connects TRBV5-1 to TRBJ2-3; 7 bases fit TRBD2. The CDR3 is 18 residues long. The J segment lost 2 bases and the V segment lost 1 base, leaving 13 bases of the junction unmatched. Germline lookup yields CDR1 SGHRS and CDR2 YFSETQ. In nucleotides, the CDR3 is TGCGCCAGCAGCTTGATCCTAGCGGACCTTCAACCCACAGATACGCAGTATTTT. It translates to CASSLILADLQPTDTQYF.

V gene TRBV28 combines with J gene TRBJ2-3, with 9 bases identical to TRBD2. CDR1 is MDHEN, CDR2 SYDVKM, per germline. The CDR3 loop spans 19 amino acids. V shed 2 bases and J 0 bases; nucleotides not matched to a gene: 12. Written as DNA, the CDR3 is TGTGCCAGCAGTTTACCCAGCGGGAGGCCCCACCCTAGCACAGATACGCAGTATTTT. Protein: CASSLPSGRPHPSTDTQYF.

The chain couples TRBV5-4 to TRBJ1-3; D is ambiguous. Germline CDR1 reads SGHNT; CDR2 reads YYREEE (reference sequence). V shed 3 bases and J shed 0 bases, with 10 bases lying between them. This CDR3 spans 15 amino acids. The CDR3 sequence is CASSYRSSSGNTIYF. The CDR3 DNA is TGTGCCAGCAGCTACCGCTCCAGCTCTGGAAACACCATATATTTT.

This clonotype has a handful of counts. The chain uses TRBV10-3 and TRBJ1-4; D is uncertain. The CDR3 length is 17 residues. Germline V gene data show CDR1 as ENHRY and CDR2 as SYGVKD. V lost 2 bases to trimming and J lost 6 bases, with 19 bases between them. CDR3: CAISEGSEGVGDEKLFF. DNA for the CDR3: TGTGCCATCAGTGAGGGTTCTGAGGGAGTCGGGGATGAAAAACTGTTTTTT.

With respect to this clonotype: One end of the junction is discordant with germline, which a read error may explain. The chain employs TRBV29-1 and TRBJ1-5; the D gene is possibly TRBD1 (5 bases). Germline CDR1 reads SQVTM; CDR2 reads ANQGSEA. This CDR3 region has 18 residues. The CDR3 DNA reads TGCGGCGTTACGCTAAGAGGGGCAGGCCCTTATAGCGATCAGCCCCAGCATTTT. This gives the protein CGVTLRGAGPYSDQPQHF.

This chain uses TRBV11-2 with TRBJ1-1, with D uncertain. Germline V gene data show CDR1 as SGHAT and CDR2 as FQNNGV. Trimming removed 4 bases from V and 10 bases from J, with 13 bases in between. The CDR3 runs to 12 residues. The CDR3 coding sequence is TGTGCCAGCAGCTCCCCAGATCTGGGAGCTTTCTTT. It encodes CASSSPDLGAFF.